Each of the 20 T cell receptor delta chains below was sequenced from the same sample in a study of gamma-delta chains in newborns, infants, children. TCRdb redid the clone calls on the reads with CATT. This table holds 7,000 or so delta-chain clones, around 0.6% found once. Material: blood. Source of these receptors: a child who was a newborn, infant or young child, either healthy, febrile or measles-vaccinated (not recorded which).

About this clone: It differs at one base from a far larger clone, so likely a read error. The chain recombines TRDV2 with TRDJ3; the D gene is possibly TRDD3 (6 bases). In germline, CDR1 is GEAIGNYY, CDR2 EKD. The CDR3 has 17 amino acids. CDR3 loop: CARDTAGDSWDTRQMFF. Here the CDR3 DNA reads TGTGCCCGTGACACCGCTGGGGACTCCTGGGACACCCGACAGATGTTTTTC.

This clone was seen more than once but under ten times. This DNA's translation differs at residue 14 from TCRdb's protein, which comes from a much larger clone; a read error is likely, and the protein shown is translated from the DNA. The chain carries TRDV2 and TRDJ2; 10 bases agree with TRDD3. This CDR3 region has 18 residues. CDR1 and CDR2 (germline): GEAIGNYY, EKD. CDR3 in amino acids: CACDNLLGDASLTSQLFF. Here the CDR3 DNA reads TGTGCCTGTGACAACTTACTGGGGGATGCATCTTTGACATCACAACTCTTCTTT.

This clone was detected a few times. The likely explanation is a read error, given a far larger clone one base away. Additional DNA sequences in this sample encode the identical CDR3. V is TRDV2 and J is TRDJ3, with a weak D call TRDD3 (5 bases). This CDR3 contains 17 residues. Germline CDR1 GEAIGNYY, CDR2 EKD. The CDR3 spells CACDAIHGSWDTRQMFF. The CDR3 DNA reads TGTGCCTGTGACGCGATACACGGCTCCTGGGACACCCGGCAGATGTTTTTC.

Concerning this clone: The protein that TCRdb holds for this DNA derives from a much larger clone and differs from the translated DNA at residue 11, which likely indicates a read error; the protein shown here is translated from the DNA. The chain has TRDV2 and TRDJ3; TRDD3 matches 10 bases. The trim removed 3 bases at V and 6 bases at J, leaving 10 bases unmatched. Germline CDR1 reads GEAIGNYY; CDR2 reads EKD. The CDR3 sequence is 18 residues long. DNA of the CDR3: TGTGCCTGTGACTTGGTACTGGGGGATCTCTTGGACACCCGACAGATGTTTTTC. Amino acids: CACDLVLGDLLDTRQMFF.

This clone was picked up a small number of times. Only one base separates this from a far larger clonotype, so it likely reflects a read error. The V gene is TRDV2, the J gene TRDJ3, with TRDD3 matching 10 bases. This CDR3 comprises 17 residues. Germline V CDR1 and CDR2: GEAIGNYY, EKD. V was pared by 0 bases and J by 6 bases, with 4 bases of the junction left unmatched. The CDR3 bases are TGTGCCTGTGACACCGTTGGGGGATACTTGGACACCCGACAGATGTTTTTC. Protein product: CACDTVGGYLDTRQMFF.

J is TRDJ2 and V is TRDV2; TRDD3 agrees at 11 bases. Unmatched junction bases numbered 4, after V lost 2 bases and J lost 0 bases. There are 17 residues in the CDR3. Per the germline V gene, CDR1 is GEAIGNYY and CDR2 is EKD. CDR3 sequence reads: CACDKILGDTLTAQLFF. CDR3 coding DNA: TGTGCCTGTGACAAAATACTGGGGGATACTTTGACAGCACAACTCTTCTTT.

Note on this clone: TCRdb has a much larger clone's protein, which differs at residue 6 from the translation of this DNA, likely because of a read error; what is shown is the protein translated from the DNA. The J gene is TRDJ3, the V gene TRDV2; TRDD3 matches at 8 bases. Germline CDR1 GEAIGNYY, CDR2 EKD. V trimming: 0 bases; J trimming: 0 bases; junction bases outside the gene matches: 6. This CDR3 spans 19 amino acids. CDR3 protein: CACDTPRDTGSWDTRQMFF. The CDR3, as DNA: TGTGCCTGTGACACCCCAAGGGATACGGGCTCCTGGGACACCCGACAGATGTTTTTC.

On this clone: A much larger clone lies one base from this, so it may be a read error. This chain links TRDV2 with TRDJ1, with 8 bases fitting TRDD3. Per germline, CDR1 GEAIGNYY and CDR2 EKD. This CDR3 has 16 residues. The CDR3: CAYDSLLLGDTDKLIF. Here the CDR3 DNA reads TGTGCCTATGACAGCCTCCTACTGGGGGACACCGATAAACTCATCTTT.

This clone was seen more than once but under ten times. With only one base between it and a far larger clone, this is likely a read error. This same CDR3 is encoded by further DNA sequences in the sample. V and J are TRDV2 and TRDJ2; 10 positions agree with TRDD3. There are 18 residues in the CDR3. Looked up from germline, CDR1 is GEAIGNYY and CDR2 is EKD. Written as DNA, the CDR3 is TGTGCCTGCGACAACTTACTGGGGGATGCATCTTTGACAGCACAACTCTTCTTT. As protein: CACDNLLGDASLTAQLFF.

The table lists this clone with a few counts. For this DNA, TCRdb reports the protein of a much larger clone, which diverges at residue 3, most likely from a read error; the protein presented here is translated directly from the DNA. This rearrangement joins TRDV2 to TRDJ3, with 7 nucleotides matching TRDD3. This CDR3 has 19 amino acids. Per the germline V gene, CDR1 is GEAIGNYY and CDR2 is EKD. The CDR3 protein is CARDTVGYASSWDTRQMFF. The CDR3 region has the DNA TGTGCCCGTGACACCGTCGGATACGCTAGCTCCTGGGACACCCGACAGATGTTTTTC.

This clone appeared a few times. A read error is possible here, since a much larger clone lies one base away. This chain connects TRDV2 to TRDJ3; D is perhaps TRDD3 (6 bases). This CDR3 has 17 amino acids. Germline values: CDR1 GEAIGNYY, CDR2 EKD. CDR3 protein: CARDTGWGARDTRQMFF. The CDR3, as DNA: TGTGCCCGTGACACCGGTTGGGGGGCCCGGGACACCCGACAGATGTTTTTC.

This clone appeared a few times. The chain has TRDV2 and TRDJ2; 11 bases align to TRDD3. Losses at the gene ends were 3 bases for V and 3 bases for J; bases not matched to a gene: 5. This CDR3 has 16 amino acids. Germline CDR1 and CDR2: GEAIGNYY and EKD. The CDR3 reads CACDALLGDMTAQLFF. DNA for the CDR3: TGTGCCTGTGACGCCCTACTGGGGGATATGACAGCACAACTCTTCTTT.

This clone is categorized as large. This specimen includes other DNA sequences encoding the same CDR3. The CDR3 protein is CACDTVGYSDKLIF. In DNA, the CDR3 is TGTGCCTGTGACACCGTGGGATACTCCGATAAACTCATCTTT. The chain joins TRDV2 to TRDJ1; 7 bases are a match to TRDD3. This CDR3 is 14 amino acids long. Germline V CDR1 and CDR2: GEAIGNYY, EKD. The junction had 3 bases not matched to a gene; V was cut back by 0 bases and J by 3 bases.

This clone is medium-sized. The identical CDR3 is also encoded by other nucleotide sequences in the sample. The chain is built from TRDV2 and TRDJ1, with a weak D call TRDD1 (5 bases). V shed 0 bases and J shed 4 bases, with 17 bases lying between them. The germline V gene has CDR1 GEAIGNYY and CDR2 EKD. CDR3 length: 16 amino acids. The CDR3 DNA follows: TGTGCCTGTGACACCGTAGGAGAGATAGTTCGCGATAAACTCATCTTT. It is translated as CACDTVGEIVRDKLIF.

In its sample, this clone was seen a few times. The junction departs from germline at one end; a sequencing error may be responsible. This same CDR3 is encoded by further DNA sequences in the sample. This rearrangement joins TRDV2 to TRDJ3; D possibly corresponds to TRDD3 (6 bases). CDR1 is GEAIGNYY and CDR2 is EKD in the germline V gene. The CDR3 sequence is 17 residues long. CDR3 loop: CACDTTGGPWDTRQMFF. The CDR3 DNA is TGTGCCTGTGACACGACGGGGGGACCCTGGGATACCCGACAGATGTTTTTC.

This clone was counted between two and nine times. A read error likely explains why the TCRdb protein, taken from a much larger clone, differs from this DNA's translation at residue 12; the protein shown is translated from the DNA. This chain connects TRDV2 to TRDJ3; D is perhaps TRDD3 (6 bases). The germline V gene encodes CDR1 GEAIGNYY and CDR2 EKD. This CDR3 has 19 residues. The CDR3 here is CACDTGGHLSSRDTRQMFF. The CDR3 coding sequence is TGTGCCTGTGACACCGGGGGACACCTTAGCTCCCGGGACACCCGACAGATGTTTTTC.

This clone was seen a handful of times. A far larger clone is a single base away, which makes a read error likely. Other nucleotide sequences in the sample specify the same CDR3. The chain links TRDV2 to TRDJ3; 8 nucleotides line up with TRDD3. Germline V gene lookup returns CDR1 GEAIGNYY and CDR2 EKD. The CDR3 totals 20 residues. The CDR3 nucleotides read TGTGCCTGCGACACGCTGGGGGACCAATGGGTACCCTGGGACACCCGACAGATGTTTTTC. As protein: CACDTLGDQWVPWDTRQMFF.

In its sample, this clone is medium-sized. The sample has other DNA sequences that encode this CDR3 too. V usage is TRAV29/DV5 and J usage is TRDJ1; 12 bases align to TRDD3. Per the germline V gene, CDR1 is NSMFDY and CDR2 is ISSIKDK. The CDR3 totals 19 residues. V lost 0 bases, J lost 0 bases, and 12 bases stayed unmatched. The CDR3 region has the DNA TGTGCAGCAAGCGGTTCGTACTGGGGGATACACTTGTACACCGATAAACTCATCTTT. This encodes CAASGSYWGIHLYTDKLIF.

The V call is TRDV2, the J call TRDJ3; 12 positions agree with TRDD3. The length of the CDR3 is 21 residues. V gave up 3 bases and J gave up 1 base; unmatched junction bases: 12. Germline loops: CDR1 GEAIGNYY, CDR2 EKD. Here the CDR3 reads CACDPTVLGDTESWDTRQMFF. CDR3 DNA sequence: TGTGCCTGTGACCCGACAGTACTGGGGGATACAGAGTCCTGGGACACCCGACAGATGTTTTTC.

This clone has a handful of counts. The TCRdb record carries a much larger clone's protein, which differs from this DNA's translation at residue 8; a read error is the likely cause, and the protein listed here is the DNA translation. The V call is TRDV2, the J call TRDJ3; 7 nucleotides line up with TRDD3. The CDR3 length is 16 residues. From germline, CDR1 is GEAIGNYY and CDR2 EKD. V gave up 3 bases and J gave up 3 bases; unmatched junction bases: 4. The CDR3 sequence: CACDWGSFWDTRQMFF. The CDR3, as DNA: TGTGCCTGTGACTGGGGGAGCTTCTGGGACACCCGACAGATGTTTTTC.